The next 5 T cell receptor beta chains were all read from a single sample in a study of T cells after yellow fever vaccination. TCRdb called the 5' RACE reads again in MiXCR, with one record for every CDR3 protein. The table records roughly 330,000 distinct CDR3 sequences, 6.8% of them present only once. Sample: PBMCs, taken about 41 days after the first yellow fever vaccination. The origin of the receptors is a young man who received the YFV17D yellow fever vaccine.

This clonotype came up many times. The chain joins TRBV7-3 to TRBJ1-1, with 7 bases fitting TRBD1. The CDR3 spans 13 residues. The germline gives CDR1 SGHTA, CDR2 FQGTGA. The J segment lost 5 bases and the V segment lost 5 bases, leaving 5 bases of the junction unmatched. DNA of the CDR3: TGTGCCAGCAGCCTTGACAGGGAAACTGAAGCTTTCTTT. Translated: CASSLDRETEAFF.

The gene calls are TRBV20-1 and TRBJ2-2; D gene ambiguous. V lost 5 bases and J lost 0, with 4 bases in between. Germline assignment: CDR1 DFQATT and CDR2 SNEGSKA (reference sequence). CDR3 length: 12 amino acids. DNA of the CDR3: TGCAGTGCTGCTACGAACACCGGGGAGCTGTTTTTT. This encodes CSAATNTGELFF.

This clonotype came up a few times. This sequence joins TRBV5-1 and TRBJ2-3; TRBD2 matches at 10 bases. CDR1 is SGHRS and CDR2 is YFSETQ in the germline V gene. CDR3 length: 16 residues. With V trimmed by 0 bases and J by 4 bases, 5 bases remained unmatched. In DNA form, the CDR3 reads TGCGCCAGCAGCTTGGAGGTAGCGGGGGGCTCAGATACGCAGTATTTT. This encodes CASSLEVAGGSDTQYF.

The table lists this clonotype with a few counts. The CDR3, as DNA: TGTGCCAGCAGCCCTACCTATAGGGACTACCAAGAGACCCAGTACTTC. Its protein is CASSPTYRDYQETQYF. The chain joins TRBV5-4 to TRBJ2-5; D might be TRBD2 (6 bases). Trimming removed 4 bases from V and 0 bases from J, with 16 bases in between. Germline V gene sequence: CDR1 SGHNT, CDR2 YYREEE (reference sequence). The CDR3 spans 16 residues.

This clonotype was recorded many times. The chain joins TRBV5-1 to TRBJ2-3, with TRBD2 identical over 7 bases. CDR1 and CDR2 from the germline V gene are SGHRS and YFSETQ. V lost 0 bases and J lost 2; bases outside the gene matches: 6. The CDR3 is 16 residues long. As DNA, the CDR3 is TGCGCCAGCAGCTTGGGGCTAGCGGCGCTCACAGATACGCAGTATTTT. It is translated as CASSLGLAALTDTQYF. Drawing the rest from reference TRBV5-1 and TRBJ2-3, the complete variable domain is KAGVTQTPRYLIKTRGQQVTLSCSPISGHRSVSWYQQTPGQGLQFLFEYFSETQRNKGNFPGRFSGRQFSNSRSEMNVSTLELGDSALYLCASSLGLAALTDTQYFGPGTRLTVL.